The 9 T cell receptor beta chains in this list originate from one sample, sequenced in a study of cytomegalovirus exposure and HLA in healthy donors. PCR amplification relied on 60 Vbeta primers (plus 13 Jbeta primers). Sequencing used immunoSEQ multiplex PCR; TCRdb keeps in-frame clones, though not all of them. The profile shows a few hundred thousand clones, about 66% of them singletons. The specimen was PBMCs. These receptors were obtained from a female donor in good health and CMV-seronegative.

The chain recombines TRBV19 with TRBJ1-6; D perhaps matches TRBD1 (5 bases). Trimming stripped 6 bases from V and 7 bases from J, with 10 bases between. The germline CDR1 and CDR2 sequences are LNHDA and SQIVND (reference sequence). The CDR3 is 13 amino acids. The CDR3 loop reads CASRGGENSPLHF. The DNA of the CDR3 is TGTGCCAGTAGGGGGGGAGAGAATTCACCCCTCCACTTT.

The chain joins TRBV2 to TRBJ1-2; D is unclear. The CDR3 loop spans 12 amino acids. V was trimmed by 0 bases and J by 7 bases, leaving 6 bases between them. CDR1 and CDR2 from the germline V gene are SNHLY and FYNNEI. The chain's CDR3 is CASSEARRGYTF. The CDR3 nucleotides read TGTGCCAGCAGTGAAGCGAGGCGTGGCTACACCTTC. Full variable domain (remainder filled in from reference TRBV2 and TRBJ1-2): EPEVTQTPSHQVTQMGQEVILRCVPISNHLYFYWYRQILGQKVEFLVSFYNNEISEKSEIFDDQFSVERPDGSNFTLKIRSTKLEDSAMYFCASSEARRGYTFGSGTRLTVV.

This clone was picked up one time. The chain carries TRBV29-1 and TRBJ2-1, with a possible D match to TRBD2 (5 bases). V gave up 0 bases and J gave up 15 bases, with 12 bases separating them. The CDR3 runs to 11 residues. The germline V gene has CDR1 SQVTM and CDR2 ANQGSEA. CDR3 in amino acids: CSVEEGLTGFF. CDR3 DNA: TGCAGCGTTGAAGAAGGACTTACGGGGTTCTTC.

The table lists this clone with a few counts. V gene TRBV5-3 combines with J gene TRBJ2-3; the D gene is possibly TRBD1 (6 bases). TRBV5-3 has ORF status, its function being uncertain. The CDR3 is 14 residues long. Trimming left V 3 bases short and J 6 bases short, with 14 bases between. DNA for the CDR3: TGTGCCAGAAGCTCCTTGGGGGCTTGTGATACGCAGTATTTT. Translating gives CARSSLGACDTQYF.

This chain connects TRBV19 to TRBJ2-3, with 13 bases matching TRBD2. The germline V gene has CDR1 LNHDA and CDR2 SQIVND (reference sequence). V was clipped by 9 bases and J by 4 bases; unmatched bases: 28. This CDR3 is 22 amino acids long. The CDR3 nucleotides are TGTGCCAGCCGGAGGACTAGCGGGAGACGGGGGTTCTTCGGGAGTGAGTCAGATACGCAGTATTTT. Protein sequence: CASRRTSGRRGFFGSESDTQYF. Variable domain in full (rest from reference TRBV19 and TRBJ2-3): DGGITQSPKYLFRKEGQNVTLSCEQNLNHDAMYWYRQDPGQGLRLIYYSQIVNDFQKGDIAEGYSVSREKKESFPLTVTSAQKNPTAFYLCASRRTSGRRGFFGSESDTQYFGPGTRLTVL.

The V call is TRBV11-1, the J call TRBJ2-2; no reliable D call. Germline V CDR1 and CDR2: SGHAT, FQDESV (reference sequence). The CDR3 consists of 11 residues. With 7 bases removed from V and 6 bases from J, the gap between germline ends came to 6 bases. CDR3 nucleotide sequence: TGTGCCAGCACCCTAGCCGGGGAGCTGTTTTTT. Amino acids: CASTLAGELFF. Variable domain in full (rest from reference TRBV11-1 and TRBJ2-2): EAEVAQSPRYKITEKSQAVAFWCDPISGHATLYWYRQILGQGPELLVQFQDESVVDDSQLPKDRFSAERLKGVDSTLKIQPAELGDSAMYLCASTLAGELFFGEGSRLTVL.

This chain joins TRBV27 and TRBJ2-3, with D unclear. V shed 6 bases and J shed 7 bases, with 11 bases lying between them. Per the germline V gene, CDR1 is MNHEY and CDR2 is SMNVEV (reference sequence). The CDR3 sequence is 12 residues long. CDR3 amino acids: CASSLSGNTQYF. The CDR3 nucleotides are TGTGCCAGCAGCCTATCAGGAAATACGCAGTATTTT.

The genes are TRBV6-1 and TRBJ1-3, with D possibly being TRBD1 (5 bases). This CDR3 region has 16 residues. Germline-derived CDR1 and CDR2 are MNHNS and SASEGT. V lost 2 bases and J lost 4, with 15 bases in between. The CDR3 loop is CASSEPGSPGGNTIYF. CDR3 coding DNA: TGTGCCAGCAGTGAACCAGGGTCCCCCGGAGGAAACACCATATATTTT.

The chain is built from TRBV29-1 and TRBJ2-2; tentative D call: TRBD2 (5 bases). The CDR3 consists of 12 residues. Germline CDR1 and CDR2: SQVTM and ANQGSEA. The CDR3 protein is CSIRGNTGELFF. The DNA for the CDR3 is TGCAGTATCCGGGGGAACACCGGGGAGCTGTTTTTT.